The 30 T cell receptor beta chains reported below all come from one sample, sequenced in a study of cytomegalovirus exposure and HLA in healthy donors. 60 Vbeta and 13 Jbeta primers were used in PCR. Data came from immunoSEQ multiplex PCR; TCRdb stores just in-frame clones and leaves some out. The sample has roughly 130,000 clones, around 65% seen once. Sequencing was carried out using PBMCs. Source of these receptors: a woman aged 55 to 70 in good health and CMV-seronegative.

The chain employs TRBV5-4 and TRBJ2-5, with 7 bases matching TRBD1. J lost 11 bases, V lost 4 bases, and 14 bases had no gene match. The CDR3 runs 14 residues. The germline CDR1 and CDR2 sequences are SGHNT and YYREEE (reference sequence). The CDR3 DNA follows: TGTGCCAGCAGCACCGGGACAGACCTTCGAAGGCAGTACTTC. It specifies CASSTGTDLRRQYF.

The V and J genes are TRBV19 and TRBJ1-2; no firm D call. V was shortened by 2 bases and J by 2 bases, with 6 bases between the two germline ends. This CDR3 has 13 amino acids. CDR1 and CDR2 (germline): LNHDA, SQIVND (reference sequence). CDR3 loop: CASSIRGNYGYTF. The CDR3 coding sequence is TGTGCCAGTAGTATACGGGGAAACTATGGCTACACCTTC.

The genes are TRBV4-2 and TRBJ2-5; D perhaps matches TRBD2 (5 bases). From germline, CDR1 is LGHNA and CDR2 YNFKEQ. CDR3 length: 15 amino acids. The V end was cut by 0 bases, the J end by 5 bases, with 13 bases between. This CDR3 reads CASSQDGQRRETQYF. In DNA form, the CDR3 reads TGTGCCAGCAGCCAAGACGGGCAGAGGAGGGAGACCCAGTACTTC.

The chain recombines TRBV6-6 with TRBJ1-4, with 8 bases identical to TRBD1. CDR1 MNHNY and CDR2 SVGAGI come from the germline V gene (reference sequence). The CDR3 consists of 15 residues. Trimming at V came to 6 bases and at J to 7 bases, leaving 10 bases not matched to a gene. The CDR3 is CASREDRGRAEKLFF. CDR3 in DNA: TGTGCCAGCAGAGAAGACAGGGGTCGTGCTGAAAAACTGTTTTTT.

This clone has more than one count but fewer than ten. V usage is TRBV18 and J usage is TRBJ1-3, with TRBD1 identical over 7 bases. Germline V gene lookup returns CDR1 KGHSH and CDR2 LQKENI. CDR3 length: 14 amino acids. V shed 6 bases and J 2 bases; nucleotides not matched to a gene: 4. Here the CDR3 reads CASSPQGAGNTIYF. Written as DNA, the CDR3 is TGTGCCAGCTCGCCCCAGGGGGCTGGAAACACCATATATTTT.

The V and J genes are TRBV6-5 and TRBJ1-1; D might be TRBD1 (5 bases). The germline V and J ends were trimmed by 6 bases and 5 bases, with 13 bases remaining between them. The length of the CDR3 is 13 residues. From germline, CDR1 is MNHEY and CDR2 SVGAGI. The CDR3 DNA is TGTGCCAGCAGACCACAGGCTGGAACTGAAGCTTTCTTT. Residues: CASRPQAGTEAFF.

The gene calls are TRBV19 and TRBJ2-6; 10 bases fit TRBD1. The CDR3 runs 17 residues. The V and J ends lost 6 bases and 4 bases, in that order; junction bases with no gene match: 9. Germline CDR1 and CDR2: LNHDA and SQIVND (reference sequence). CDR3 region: CASSRDRGLSGANVLTF. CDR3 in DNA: TGTGCCAGTAGCCGGGACAGGGGACTTTCAGGGGCCAACGTCCTGACTTTC.

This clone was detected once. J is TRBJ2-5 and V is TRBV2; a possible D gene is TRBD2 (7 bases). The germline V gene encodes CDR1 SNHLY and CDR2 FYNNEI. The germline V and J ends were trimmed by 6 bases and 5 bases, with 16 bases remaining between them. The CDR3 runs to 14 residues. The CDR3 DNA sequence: TGTGCCAGCAGGGGTCAACAGGGAGGGGAGACCCAGTACTTC. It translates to CASRGQQGGETQYF.

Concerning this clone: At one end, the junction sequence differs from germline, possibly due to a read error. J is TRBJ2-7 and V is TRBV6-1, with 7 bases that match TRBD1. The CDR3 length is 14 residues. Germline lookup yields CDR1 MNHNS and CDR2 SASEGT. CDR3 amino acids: CASREDRAAYEQYF. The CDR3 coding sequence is TGTGCCAGCAGGGAAGACAGGGCGGCCTACGAGCAGTACTTC.

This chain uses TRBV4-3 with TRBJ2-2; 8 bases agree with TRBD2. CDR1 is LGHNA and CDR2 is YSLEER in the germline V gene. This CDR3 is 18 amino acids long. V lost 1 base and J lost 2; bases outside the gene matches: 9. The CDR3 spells CASSQVLSGGSNTGELFF. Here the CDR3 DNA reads TGCGCCAGCAGCCAAGTCCTCTCGGGAGGGTCCAACACCGGGGAGCTGTTTTTT.

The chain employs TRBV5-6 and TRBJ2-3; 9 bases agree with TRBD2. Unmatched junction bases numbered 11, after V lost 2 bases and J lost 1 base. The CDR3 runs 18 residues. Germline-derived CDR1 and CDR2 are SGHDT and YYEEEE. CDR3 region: CASSFLAGGPGRTDTQYF. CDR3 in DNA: TGTGCCAGCAGCTTTTTGGCGGGGGGGCCGGGACGCACAGATACGCAGTATTTT.

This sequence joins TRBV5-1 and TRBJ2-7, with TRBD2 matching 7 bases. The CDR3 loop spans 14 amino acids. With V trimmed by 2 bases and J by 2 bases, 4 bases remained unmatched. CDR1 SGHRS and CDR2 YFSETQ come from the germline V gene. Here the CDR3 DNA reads TGCGCCAGCAGCTTTAGCGGGCCGACCTACGAGCAGTACTTC. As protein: CASSFSGPTYEQYF. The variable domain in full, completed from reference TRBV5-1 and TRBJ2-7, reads KAGVTQTPRYLIKTRGQQVTLSCSPISGHRSVSWYQQTPGQGLQFLFEYFSETQRNKGNFPGRFSGRQFSNSRSEMNVSTLELGDSALYLCASSFSGPTYEQYFGPGTRLTVT.

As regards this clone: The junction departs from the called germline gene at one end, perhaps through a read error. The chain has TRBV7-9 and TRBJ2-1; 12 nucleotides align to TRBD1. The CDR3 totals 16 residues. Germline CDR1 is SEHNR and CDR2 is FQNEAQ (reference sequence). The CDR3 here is CSSSLGDRGLGNEQFF. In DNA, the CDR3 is TGTTCCAGCAGCTTAGGGGACAGGGGGCTTGGCAATGAGCAGTTCTTC.

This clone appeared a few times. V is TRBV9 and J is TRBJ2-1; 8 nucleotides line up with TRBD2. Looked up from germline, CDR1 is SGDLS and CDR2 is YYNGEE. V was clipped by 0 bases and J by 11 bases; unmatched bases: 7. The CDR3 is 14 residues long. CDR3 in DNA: TGTGCCAGCAGCGTAGTAGGTAGCGGGGCTCAGCAGTTCTTC. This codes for CASSVVGSGAQQFF.

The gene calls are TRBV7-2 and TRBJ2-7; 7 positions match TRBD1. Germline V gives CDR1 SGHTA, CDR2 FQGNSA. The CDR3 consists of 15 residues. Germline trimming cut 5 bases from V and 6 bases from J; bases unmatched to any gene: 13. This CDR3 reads CASSARSQGVGEQYF. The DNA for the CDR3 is TGTGCCAGCAGCGCCCGATCCCAGGGGGTTGGCGAGCAGTACTTC.

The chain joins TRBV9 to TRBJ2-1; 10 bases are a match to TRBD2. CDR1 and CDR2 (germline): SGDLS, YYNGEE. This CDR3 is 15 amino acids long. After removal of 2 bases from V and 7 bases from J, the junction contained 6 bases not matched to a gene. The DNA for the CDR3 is TGTGCCAGCAGCGTTGGTTCTAGCGGGGGAAATGAGCAGTTCTTC. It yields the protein CASSVGSSGGNEQFF.

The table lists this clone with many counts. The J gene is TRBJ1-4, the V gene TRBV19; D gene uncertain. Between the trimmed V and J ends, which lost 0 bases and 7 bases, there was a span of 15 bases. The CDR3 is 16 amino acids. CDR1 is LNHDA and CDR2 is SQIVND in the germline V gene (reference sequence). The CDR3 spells CASSIEGGGRGEKLFF. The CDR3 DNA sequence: TGTGCCAGTAGTATAGAGGGAGGAGGGAGAGGTGAAAAACTGTTTTTT.

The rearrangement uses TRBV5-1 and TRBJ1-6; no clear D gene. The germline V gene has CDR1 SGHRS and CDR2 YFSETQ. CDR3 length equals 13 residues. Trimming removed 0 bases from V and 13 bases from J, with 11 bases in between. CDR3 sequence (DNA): TGCGCCAGCAGCTTGGTGGGCAGTCCTCCCCTCCACTTT. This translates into CASSLVGSPPLHF.

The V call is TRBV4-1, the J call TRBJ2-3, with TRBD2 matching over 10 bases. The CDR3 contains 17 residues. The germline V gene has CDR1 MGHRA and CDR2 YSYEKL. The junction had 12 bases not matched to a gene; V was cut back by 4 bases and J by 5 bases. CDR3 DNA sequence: TGCGCCAGCAGCCCTCAAGCTAGCGGGAGTATTCGAGATACGCAGTATTTT. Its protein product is CASSPQASGSIRDTQYF.

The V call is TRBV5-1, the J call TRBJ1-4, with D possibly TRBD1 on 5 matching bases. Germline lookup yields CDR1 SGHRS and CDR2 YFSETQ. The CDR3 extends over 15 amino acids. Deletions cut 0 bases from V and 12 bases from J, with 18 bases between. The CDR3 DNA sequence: TGCGCCAGCAGCTTGGTGGCAGGGCGGGATGGGGAACTGTTTTTT. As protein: CASSLVAGRDGELFF. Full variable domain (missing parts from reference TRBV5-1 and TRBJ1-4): KAGVTQTPRYLIKTRGQQVTLSCSPISGHRSVSWYQQTPGQGLQFLFEYFSETQRNKGNFPGRFSGRQFSNSRSEMNVSTLELGDSALYLCASSLVAGRDGELFFGSGTQLSVL.

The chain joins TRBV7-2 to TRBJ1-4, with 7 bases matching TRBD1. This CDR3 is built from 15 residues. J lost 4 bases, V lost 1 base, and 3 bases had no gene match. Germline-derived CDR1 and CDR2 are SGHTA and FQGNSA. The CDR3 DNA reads TGTGCCAGCAGCTTAGACAGGGGAGGTAATGAAAAACTGTTTTTT. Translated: CASSLDRGGNEKLFF.

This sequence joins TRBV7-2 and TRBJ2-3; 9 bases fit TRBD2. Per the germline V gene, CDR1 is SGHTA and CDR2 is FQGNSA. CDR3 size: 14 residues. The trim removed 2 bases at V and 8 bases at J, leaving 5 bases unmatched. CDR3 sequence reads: CASSLLAGGGTQYF. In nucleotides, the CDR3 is TGTGCCAGCAGCTTACTCGCGGGGGGGGGTACGCAGTATTTT.

The CDR3 coding sequence is TGTGCCAGCAGCGTAGAAGGGACAGGGCTTGGCGAGCAGTACTTC. Its protein is CASSVEGTGLGEQYF. This rearrangement joins TRBV9 to TRBJ2-7; 9 bases fit TRBD1. The germline V gene has CDR1 SGDLS and CDR2 YYNGEE. The CDR3 contains 15 residues. J was trimmed by 6 bases and V by 0 bases; bases with no gene match: 7.

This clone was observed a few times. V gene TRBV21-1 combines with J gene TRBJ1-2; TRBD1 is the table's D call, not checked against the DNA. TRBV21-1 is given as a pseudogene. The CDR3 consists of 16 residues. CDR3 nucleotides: TGTGCCAGCAGTTTAGTGAGGGCAGGGGGCAACTATGGCTACACCTTC. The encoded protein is CASSLVRAGGNYGYTF.

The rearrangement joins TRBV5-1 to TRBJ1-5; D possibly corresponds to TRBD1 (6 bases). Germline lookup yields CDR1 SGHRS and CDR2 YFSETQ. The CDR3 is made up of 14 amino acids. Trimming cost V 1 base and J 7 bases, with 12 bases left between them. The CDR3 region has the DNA TGCGCCAGCAGCTTGACAGGGTGGGGACAGCCCCAGCATTTT. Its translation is CASSLTGWGQPQHF.

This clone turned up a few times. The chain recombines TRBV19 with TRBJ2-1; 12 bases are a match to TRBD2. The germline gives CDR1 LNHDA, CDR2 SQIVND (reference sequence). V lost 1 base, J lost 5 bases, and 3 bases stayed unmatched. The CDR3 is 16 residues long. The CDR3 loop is CASSIGLAGGNNEQFF. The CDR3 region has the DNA TGTGCCAGTAGTATAGGGCTAGCGGGAGGGAACAATGAGCAGTTCTTC.

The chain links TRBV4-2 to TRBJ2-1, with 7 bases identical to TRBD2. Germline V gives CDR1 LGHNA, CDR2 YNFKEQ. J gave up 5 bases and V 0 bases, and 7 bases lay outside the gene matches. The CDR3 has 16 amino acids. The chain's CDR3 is CASSQDSSGTNNEQFF. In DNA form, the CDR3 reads TGTGCCAGCAGCCAAGACAGCAGCGGGACTAACAATGAGCAGTTCTTC.

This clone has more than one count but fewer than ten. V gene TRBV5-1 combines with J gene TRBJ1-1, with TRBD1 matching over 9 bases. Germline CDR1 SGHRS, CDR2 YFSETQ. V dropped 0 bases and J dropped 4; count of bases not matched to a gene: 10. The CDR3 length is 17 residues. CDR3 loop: CASSLGGDRAKATEAFF. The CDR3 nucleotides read TGCGCCAGCAGCTTGGGGGGGGACAGGGCCAAGGCCACTGAAGCTTTCTTT.

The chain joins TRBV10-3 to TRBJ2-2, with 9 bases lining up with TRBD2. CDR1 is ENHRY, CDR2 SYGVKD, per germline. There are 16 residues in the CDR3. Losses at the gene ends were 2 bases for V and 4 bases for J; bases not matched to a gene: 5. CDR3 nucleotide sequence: TGTGCCATCAGTGAGAGGCTAGCGGGAATCACCGGGGAGCTGTTTTTT. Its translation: CAISERLAGITGELFF.

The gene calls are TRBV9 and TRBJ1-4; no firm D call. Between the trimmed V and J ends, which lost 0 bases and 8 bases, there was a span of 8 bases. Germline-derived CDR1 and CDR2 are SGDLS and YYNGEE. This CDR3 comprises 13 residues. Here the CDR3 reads CASSVGAGEKLFF. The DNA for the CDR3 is TGTGCCAGCAGCGTAGGGGCGGGGGAAAAACTGTTTTTT.